What follows are 13 T cell receptor beta chains derived from one specimen sequenced in a study of control samples from healthy donors and cancer patients. Measured with immunoSEQ multiplex PCR; TCRdb has only the in-frame clones, and not every one. The sample has more than 110,000 clones, 70% to 90% seen once; the top ten hold around 9%. The specimen sequenced was blood. These receptors were collected from a woman between 25 and 40 years old in good health.

This clone appeared once. The rearrangement links TRBV27 to TRBJ2-3; 9 positions match TRBD1. The length of the CDR3 is 16 residues. J gave up 3 bases and V 1 base, and 5 bases lay outside the gene matches. Germline-derived CDR1 and CDR2 are MNHEY and SMNVEV (reference sequence). The chain's CDR3 is CASSLLAGQGTDTQYF. CDR3 in DNA: TGTGCCAGCAGTTTATTGGCGGGACAGGGTACAGATACGCAGTATTTT.

V and J are TRBV6-1 and TRBJ2-5; D gene uncertain. Looked up from germline, CDR1 is MNHNS and CDR2 is SASEGT. The V and J ends lost 1 base and 5 bases respectively, with 17 bases between them. This CDR3 comprises 16 residues. CDR3 sequence reads: CASSEGAFPELETQYF. DNA for the CDR3: TGTGCCAGCAGTGAAGGGGCTTTCCCGGAGTTGGAGACCCAGTACTTC.

The gene calls are TRBV5-5 and TRBJ1-1; TRBD1 might be the D (5 bases). The CDR3 runs 13 residues. The V gene's germline CDR1 is SGHKS and CDR2 YYEKEE (reference sequence). The V gene lost 2 bases and the J gene lost 6 bases, with 11 bases spanning the gap. CDR3 residues: CASSFLGASEAFF. CDR3 DNA sequence: TGTGCCAGCAGCTTCTTAGGGGCTTCTGAAGCTTTCTTT.

This clone was detected a few times. The chain recombines TRBV4-2 with TRBJ2-6; D may correspond to TRBD1 or TRBD2 (5 bases each). CDR1 and CDR2 (germline): LGHNA, YNFKEQ. Between the trimmed V and J ends, which lost 1 base and 0 bases, there was a span of 7 bases. CDR3 length equals 16 residues. CDR3 amino acids: CASSQGGDSGANVLTF. In nucleotides, the CDR3 is TGTGCCAGCAGCCAAGGAGGGGACTCTGGGGCCAACGTCCTGACTTTC.

The rearrangement joins TRBV19 to TRBJ2-6; D ambiguous. The CDR3 consists of 17 residues. Germline CDR1 reads LNHDA; CDR2 reads SQIVND (reference sequence). The V end lost 6 bases, the J end lost 4 bases, and 19 bases lay between the germline ends. The CDR3 DNA reads TGTGCCAGTAGCGGGCCCGGGCCAGCTGCAGGGGCCAACGTCCTGACTTTC. Residues: CASSGPGPAAGANVLTF.

The chain links TRBV28 to TRBJ1-5; D perhaps matches TRBD1 (5 bases). The CDR3 sequence is 14 residues long. Germline lookup yields CDR1 MDHEN and CDR2 SYDVKM. Between the trimmed V and J ends, which lost 7 bases and 0 bases, there was a span of 10 bases. CDR3 sequence reads: CASKGANSNQPQHF. The CDR3 nucleotides are TGTGCCAGCAAAGGGGCGAATAGCAATCAGCCCCAGCATTTT. The whole variable domain, remainder taken from reference TRBV28 and TRBJ1-5, is DVKVTQSSRYLVKRTGEKVFLECVQDMDHENMFWYRQDPGLGLRLIYFSYDVKMKEKGDIPEGYSVSREKKERFSLILESASTNQTSMYLCASKGANSNQPQHFGDGTRLSIL.

The genes are TRBV19 and TRBJ2-3, with a weak D call TRBD1 (5 bases). V dropped 5 bases and J dropped 2 bases, with 14 bases sitting between them. The CDR3 runs to 15 residues. Germline V lookup: CDR1 LNHDA, CDR2 SQIVND (reference sequence). The CDR3 region is CASSSPRGSTDTQYF. CDR3 bases: TGTGCCAGTAGTTCACCTAGGGGATCCACAGATACGCAGTATTTT.

This chain joins TRBV7-8 and TRBJ1-1, with TRBD1 identical over 9 bases. CDR3 length: 15 residues. V shed 5 bases and J 4 bases; nucleotides not matched to a gene: 8. Germline CDR1 and CDR2: SGHVS and FQNEAQ. The CDR3 loop reads CASSQRQGVTTEAFF. In nucleotides, the CDR3 is TGTGCCAGCAGCCAAAGACAGGGGGTGACCACTGAAGCTTTCTTT.

CDR3 DNA: TGTGCCAGCAGTGAATCTACGGAGAATACCTACGAGCAGTACTTC. As protein: CASSESTENTYEQYF. This rearrangement joins TRBV25-1 to TRBJ2-7; no clear D gene. V lost 1 base to trimming and J lost 2 bases, with 12 bases between them. Looked up from germline, CDR1 is MGHDK and CDR2 is SYGVNS. This CDR3 contains 15 residues.

The gene calls are TRBV15 and TRBJ2-3; 8 nucleotides match TRBD2. CDR1 and CDR2 from the germline V gene are LNHNV and YYDKDF (reference sequence). Germline trimming cut 1 base from V and 3 bases from J; bases unmatched to any gene: 3. This CDR3 spans 15 amino acids. CDR3 sequence: CATSRGLALTDTQYF. As DNA, the CDR3 is TGTGCCACCAGCAGAGGACTAGCGTTGACAGATACGCAGTATTTT.

This chain uses TRBV28 with TRBJ2-3; no reliable D call. The germline gives CDR1 MDHEN, CDR2 SYDVKM. The CDR3 has 14 residues. V was pared by 2 bases and J by 4 bases, with 10 bases between. CDR3 sequence reads: CASSLKTSPDTQYF. CDR3 coding DNA: TGTGCCAGCAGTTTAAAGACATCTCCAGATACGCAGTATTTT. Based on the CDR3 plus reference TRBV28 and TRBJ2-3, the full variable domain is DVKVTQSSRYLVKRTGEKVFLECVQDMDHENMFWYRQDPGLGLRLIYFSYDVKMKEKGDIPEGYSVSREKKERFSLILESASTNQTSMYLCASSLKTSPDTQYFGPGTRLTVL.

The chain uses TRBV6-4 and TRBJ1-5; weak D call: TRBD1 (5 bases). V dropped 0 bases and J dropped 6 bases, with 12 bases sitting between them. The germline CDR1 and CDR2 sequences are MRHNA and SNTAGT. The CDR3 covers 15 residues. CDR3 nucleotides: TGTGCCAGCAGTGACTCGTATGGGGGGACTCAGCCCCAGCATTTT. Its translation: CASSDSYGGTQPQHF.

The rearrangement joins TRBV30 to TRBJ1-6, with 9 bases matching TRBD1. The CDR3 runs to 14 residues. In germline, CDR1 is GTSNPN, CDR2 SVGIG (reference sequence). The CDR3, as DNA: TGTGCACGACTAACAGGGGGCGCCGGTTCACCCCTCCACTTT. Residues: CARLTGGAGSPLHF.